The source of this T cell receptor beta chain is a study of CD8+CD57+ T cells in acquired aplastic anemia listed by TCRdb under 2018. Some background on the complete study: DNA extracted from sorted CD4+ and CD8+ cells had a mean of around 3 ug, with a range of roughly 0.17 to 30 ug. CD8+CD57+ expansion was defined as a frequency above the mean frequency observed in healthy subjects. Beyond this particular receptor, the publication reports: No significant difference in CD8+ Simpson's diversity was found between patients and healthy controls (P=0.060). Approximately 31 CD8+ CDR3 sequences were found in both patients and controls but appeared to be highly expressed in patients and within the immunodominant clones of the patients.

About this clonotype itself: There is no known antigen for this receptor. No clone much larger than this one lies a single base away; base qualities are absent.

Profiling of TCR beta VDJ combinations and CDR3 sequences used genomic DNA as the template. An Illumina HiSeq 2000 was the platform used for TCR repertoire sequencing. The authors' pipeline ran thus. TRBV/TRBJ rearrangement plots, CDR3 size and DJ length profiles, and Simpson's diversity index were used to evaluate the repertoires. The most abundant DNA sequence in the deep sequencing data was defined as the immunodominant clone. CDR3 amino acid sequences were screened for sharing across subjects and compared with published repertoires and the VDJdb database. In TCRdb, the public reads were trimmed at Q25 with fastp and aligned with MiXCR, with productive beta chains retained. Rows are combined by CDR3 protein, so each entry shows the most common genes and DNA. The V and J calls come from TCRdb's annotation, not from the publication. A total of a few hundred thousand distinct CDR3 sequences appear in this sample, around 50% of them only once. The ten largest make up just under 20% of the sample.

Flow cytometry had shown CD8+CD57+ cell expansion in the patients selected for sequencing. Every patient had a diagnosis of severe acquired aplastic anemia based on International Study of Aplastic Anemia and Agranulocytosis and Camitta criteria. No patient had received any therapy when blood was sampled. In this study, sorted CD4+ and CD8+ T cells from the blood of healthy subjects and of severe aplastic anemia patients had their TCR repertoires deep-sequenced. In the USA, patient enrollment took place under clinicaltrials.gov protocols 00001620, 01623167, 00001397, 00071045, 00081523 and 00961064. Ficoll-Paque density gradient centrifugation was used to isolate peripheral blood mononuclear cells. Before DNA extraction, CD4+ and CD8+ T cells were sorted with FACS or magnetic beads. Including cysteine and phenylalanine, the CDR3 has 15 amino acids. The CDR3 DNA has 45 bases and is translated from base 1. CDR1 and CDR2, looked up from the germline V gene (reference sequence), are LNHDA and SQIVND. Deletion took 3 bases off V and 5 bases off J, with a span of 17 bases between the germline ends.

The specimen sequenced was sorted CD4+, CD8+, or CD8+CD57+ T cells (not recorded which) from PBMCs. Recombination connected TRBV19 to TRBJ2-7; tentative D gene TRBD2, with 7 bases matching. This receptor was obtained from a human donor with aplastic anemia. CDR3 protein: CASSIWGGRPDEQYF. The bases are TGTGCCAGTAGTATCTGGGGGGGGCGTCCGGACGAGCAGTACTTC.